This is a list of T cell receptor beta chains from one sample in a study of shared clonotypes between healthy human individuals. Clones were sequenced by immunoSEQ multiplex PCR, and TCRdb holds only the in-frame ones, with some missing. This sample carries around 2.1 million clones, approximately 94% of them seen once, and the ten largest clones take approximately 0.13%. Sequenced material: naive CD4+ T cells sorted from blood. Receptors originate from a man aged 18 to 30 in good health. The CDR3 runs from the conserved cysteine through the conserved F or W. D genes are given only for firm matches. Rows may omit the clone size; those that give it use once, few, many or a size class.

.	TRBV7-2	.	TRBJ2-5	CASSLAGKAETQYF	TGTGCCAGCAGCTTAGCGGGAAAAGCGGAGACCCAGTACTTC
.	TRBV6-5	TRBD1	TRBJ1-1	CASRQRTGLAFF	TGTGCCAGCAGGCAAAGGACAGGGCTGGCTTTCTTT
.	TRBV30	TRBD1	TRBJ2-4	CAWSLPDRGNIQYF	TGTGCCTGGAGTCTACCTGACAGGGGCAACATTCAGTACTTC
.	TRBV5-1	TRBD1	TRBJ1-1	CASSITLWTGGTEAFF	TGCGCCAGCAGCATCACTCTCTGGACAGGGGGAACTGAAGCTTTCTTT
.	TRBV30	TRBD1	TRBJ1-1	CAWSATGSTEAFF	TGTGCCTGGAGTGCGACAGGGAGTACTGAAGCTTTCTTT
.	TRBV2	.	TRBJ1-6	CASSEVGLGSPLHF	TGTGCCAGCAGTGAAGTCGGGTTAGGGTCACCCCTCCACTTT
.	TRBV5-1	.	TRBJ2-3	CASSLVGVSTDTQYF	TGCGCCAGCAGCTTGGTAGGGGTTAGCACAGATACGCAGTATTTT
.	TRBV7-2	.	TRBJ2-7	CASSLTRVGEQYF	TGTGCCAGCAGCTTAACGCGAGTTGGCGAGCAGTACTTC
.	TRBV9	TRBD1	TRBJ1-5	CASSVDGQGNQPQHF	TGTGCCAGCAGCGTAGACGGACAGGGCAATCAGCCCCAGCATTTT
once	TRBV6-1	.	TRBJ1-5	CASSGTARGINQPQHF	TGTGCCAGCAGTGGGACAGCTAGAGGAATTAATCAGCCCCAGCATTTT
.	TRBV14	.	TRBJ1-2	CASSQRGAFNYGYTF	TGTGCCAGCAGCCAAAGGGGGGCCTTTAACTATGGCTACACCTTC
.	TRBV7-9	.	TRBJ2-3	CASSPLADTQYF	TGTGCCAGCAGCCCCCTTGCAGATACGCAGTATTTT
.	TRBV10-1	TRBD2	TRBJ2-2	CASNPGGLAATGELFF	TGCGCCAGCAACCCTGGGGGACTAGCGGCCACCGGGGAGCTGTTTTTT
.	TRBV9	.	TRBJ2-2	CASTLGWNINTGELFF	TGTGCCAGCACCTTAGGATGGAACATCAACACCGGGGAGCTGTTTTTT
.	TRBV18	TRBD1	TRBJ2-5	CASSPGTVQETQYF	TGTGCCAGCTCACCGGGGACAGTCCAAGAGACCCAGTACTTC
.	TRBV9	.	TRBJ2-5	CASSVGGRTDQETQYF	TGTGCCAGCAGCGTAGGGGGGCGGACCGACCAAGAGACCCAGTACTTC
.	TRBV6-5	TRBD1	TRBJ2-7	CASRGRDRGSYEQYF	TGTGCCAGCAGAGGCCGGGACAGGGGCTCCTACGAGCAGTACTTC
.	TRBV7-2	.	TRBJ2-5	CASSLGRGGETQYF	TGTGCCAGCAGCTTGGGCAGGGGCGGGGAGACCCAGTACTTC
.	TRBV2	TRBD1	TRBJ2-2	CASTRTGTNTGELFF	TGTGCCAGCACTCGGACAGGGACGAACACCGGGGAGCTGTTTTTT
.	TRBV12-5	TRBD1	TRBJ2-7	CASGPGTGRDEQYF	TGTGCTAGTGGTCCGGGGACAGGCCGGGACGAGCAGTACTTC
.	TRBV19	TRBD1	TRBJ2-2	CASSTDRGTGELFF	TGTGCCAGTAGTACGGACAGGGGGACCGGGGAGCTGTTTTTT
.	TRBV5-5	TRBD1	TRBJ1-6	CASSPEQGLMTPLHF	TGTGCCAGCAGCCCAGAACAGGGGTTAATGACACCCCTCCACTTT